This TCR beta chain was sequenced during a study of blood T cell repertoires in COVID-19. Study-wide context: Acute and convalescent COVID-19 specimens originated in the United States, Italy and Spain. PBMCs, B-cell-depleted T cells, or T cells were the source of the cDNA or gDNA that made up the material.

Germline V gives CDR1 KGHSH, CDR2 LQKENI. CDR3 size: 13 residues. V shed 10 bases and J shed 13 bases, with 22 bases lying between them. As handled by the study authors: Estimated nucleated cell counts came from reference gene primer amplification. Profiled with immunoSEQ multiplex PCR; TCRdb holds only in-frame clones, not every one. For V, J and clone size, that table is used; D and trimming come from the DNA. Of a few hundred thousand clones listed, roughly 80% are singletons. This receptor was obtained from a man between 60 and 70 years old who had recovered from COVID-19. This chain connects TRBV18 to TRBJ1-4; D is uncertain. Sequenced sample: peripheral blood. The DNA of the CDR3 is TGTGCCACCGCCCCCACAAGTGAAAAGTTACTGTTTTTT. This encodes CATAPTSEKLLFF. The full variable domain, completed using reference TRBV18 and TRBJ1-4, is NAGVMQNPRHLVRRRGQEARLRCSPMKGHSHVYWYRQLPEEGLKFMVYLQKENIIDESGMPKERFSAEFPKEGPSILRIQQVVRGDSAAYFCATAPTSEKLLFFGSGTQLSVL.